This T cell receptor (beta chain) came from a study of blood T cell repertoires in COVID-19. Deletions cut 6 bases from V and 7 bases from J, with 16 bases between. Germline CDR1 and CDR2: LGHNT and FRNRAP. The CDR3 contains 14 residues. In the source study's methods: Reference gene primer amplification in the assay estimated nucleated cell counts. Method: immunoSEQ multiplex PCR; TCRdb's copy keeps in-frame clones and lacks some. The DNA gave D and trimming, while V, J and clone size come from that table. The table shows about 270,000 clones, with about 90% occurring only once. The source of this sequence is a woman aged 25 to 45 with COVID-19, enrolled during active disease. Specimen: peripheral blood. The V gene is TRBV12-5, the J gene TRBJ1-5; D is possibly TRBD1 (6 bases). The CDR3 nucleotides are TGTGCTAGTGGCCGAGGACAGTCTCGGCAGCCCCAGCATTTT. It specifies CASGRGQSRQPQHF. Full variable domain (outside the CDR3, taken from reference TRBV12-5 and TRBJ1-5): DARVTQTPRHKVTEMGQEVTMRCQPILGHNTVFWYRQTMMQGLELLAYFRNRAPLDDSGMPKDRFSAEMPDATLATLKIQPSEPRDSAVYFCASGRGQSRQPQHFGDGTRLSIL.